What follows is one TCR beta chain and its context. The sample is drawn from a study of blood T cell repertoires in COVID-19. Per the authors' pipeline: Quantification of nucleated cells was approximated via reference gene primer amplification. Profiled with immunoSEQ multiplex PCR; TCRdb holds only in-frame clones, not every one. That table is the source of V, J and clone size, and D and trimming were worked out from the DNA. The sample shows under 300,000 clones, 88% of them seen only once. The germline gives CDR1 SNHLY, CDR2 FYNNEI. The CDR3 consists of 17 residues. Trimming took 1 base from V and 3 from J; bases not matched to a gene: 2.

The clonotype was recovered from a woman aged 45-60 years who had recovered from COVID-19. The chain combines TRBV2 with TRBJ2-5; 16 bases are shared with TRBD2. Input material: PBMCs or T cells enriched from blood (not recorded which). This chain's CDR3 is CASSEGGTSGREETQYF. The CDR3 DNA reads TGTGCCAGCAGTGAAGGCGGGACTAGCGGGAGGGAAGAGACCCAGTACTTC.